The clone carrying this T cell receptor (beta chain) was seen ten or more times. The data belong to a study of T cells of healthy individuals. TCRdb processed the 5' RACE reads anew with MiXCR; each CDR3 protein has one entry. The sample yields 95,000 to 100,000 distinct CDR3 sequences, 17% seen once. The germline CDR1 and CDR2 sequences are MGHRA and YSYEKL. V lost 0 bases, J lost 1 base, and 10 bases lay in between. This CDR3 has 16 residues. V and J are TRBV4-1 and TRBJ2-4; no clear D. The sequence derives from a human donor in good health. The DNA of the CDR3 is TGCGCCAGCAGCCAAGAACCCTGGCCCGCCAAAAACATTCAGTACTTC. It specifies CASSQEPWPAKNIQYF.